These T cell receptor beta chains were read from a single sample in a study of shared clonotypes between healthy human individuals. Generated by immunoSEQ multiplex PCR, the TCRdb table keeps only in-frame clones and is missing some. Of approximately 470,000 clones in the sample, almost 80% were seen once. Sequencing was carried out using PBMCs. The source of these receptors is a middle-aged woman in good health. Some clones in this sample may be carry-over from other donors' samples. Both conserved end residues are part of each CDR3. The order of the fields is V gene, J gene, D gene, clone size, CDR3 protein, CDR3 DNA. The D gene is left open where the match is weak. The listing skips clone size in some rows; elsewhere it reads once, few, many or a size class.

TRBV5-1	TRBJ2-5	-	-	CASSDLGIAKETQYF	TGCGCCAGCAGTGACCTAGGGATCGCCAAAGAGACCCAGTACTTC
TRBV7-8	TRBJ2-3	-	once	CASSLEGTGPLDPDTQYF	TGTGCCAGCAGCTTAGAGGGTACCGGGCCCTTGGACCCAGATACGCAGTATTTT
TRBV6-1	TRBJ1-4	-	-	CASSPSTGDEKLFF	TGTGCCAGCAGTCCCTCGACAGGTGATGAAAAACTGTTTTTT
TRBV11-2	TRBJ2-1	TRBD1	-	CASSLDWKAGGAGNEQFF	TGTGCCAGCAGCTTAGATTGGAAGGCAGGGGGCGCAGGCAATGAGCAGTTCTTC
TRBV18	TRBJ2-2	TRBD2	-	CASSQTSGRSTGELFF	TGTGCCAGCTCTCAGACTAGCGGGAGATCCACCGGGGAGCTGTTTTTT
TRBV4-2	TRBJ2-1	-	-	CASSQDFGEQFF	TGTGCCAGCAGCCAAGATTTCGGAGAGCAGTTCTTC
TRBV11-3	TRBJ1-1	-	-	CASSLGGMNTEAFF	TGTGCCAGCAGCTTAGGGGGGATGAACACTGAAGCTTTCTTT
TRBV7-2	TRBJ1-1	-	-	CASSLERVGENTEAFF	TGTGCCAGCAGCTTAGAGAGGGTGGGTGAGAACACTGAAGCTTTCTTT
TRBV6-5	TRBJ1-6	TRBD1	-	CASSYRRQGGSPLHF	TGTGCCAGCAGTTACAGGAGACAGGGAGGGTCACCCCTCCACTTT
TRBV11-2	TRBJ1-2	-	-	CASSLRSGEAGAYGYTF	TGTGCCAGCAGCTTAAGGTCGGGCGAGGCTGGGGCTTATGGCTACACCTTC
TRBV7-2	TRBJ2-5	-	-	CASSLGRQTQYF	TGTGCCAGCAGCTTAGGAAGGCAGACCCAGTACTTC
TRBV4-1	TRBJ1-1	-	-	CASSQALLQGRNTEAFF	TGCGCCAGCAGCCAAGCCCTACTACAGGGTCGGAACACTGAAGCTTTCTTT
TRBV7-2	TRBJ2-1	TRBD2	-	CASSLKVAGNNEQFF	TGTGCCAGCAGCTTAAAGGTAGCGGGAAACAATGAGCAGTTCTTC
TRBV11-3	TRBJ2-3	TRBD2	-	CASSRTSGSLTDTQYF	TGTGCCAGCAGCCGTACTAGCGGGAGCCTAACAGATACGCAGTATTTT
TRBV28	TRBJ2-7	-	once	CASSLGGASSYEQYF	TGTGCCAGCAGCTTAGGCGGGGCGAGCTCCTACGAGCAGTACTTC
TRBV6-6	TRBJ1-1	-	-	CASTPTDNTEAFF	TGTGCCAGCACCCCGACTGATAACACTGAAGCTTTCTTT
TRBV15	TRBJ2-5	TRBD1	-	CATSRGGDRGLEETQYF	TGTGCCACCAGCAGAGGCGGGGACAGGGGGCTAGAAGAGACCCAGTACTTC
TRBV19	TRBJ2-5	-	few	CASSERHQETQYF	TGTGCCAGTAGTGAGCGACACCAAGAGACCCAGTACTTC
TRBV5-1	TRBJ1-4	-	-	CASSLAPDRSGIEKLFF	TGCGCCAGCAGCTTGGCTCCAGATAGAAGTGGGATTGAAAAACTGTTTTTT
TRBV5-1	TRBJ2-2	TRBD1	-	CASSLGQTNTGELFF	TGCGCCAGCAGTCTGGGACAGACGAACACCGGGGAGCTGTTTTTT
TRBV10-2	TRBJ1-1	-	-	CASSGGPQGRGTEAFF	TGCGCCAGCAGTGGGGGGCCACAGGGCAGGGGCACTGAAGCTTTCTTT
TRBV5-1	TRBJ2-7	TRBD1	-	CASSAGQGVREQYF	TGCGCCAGCAGCGCGGGACAGGGAGTGAGGGAGCAGTACTTC
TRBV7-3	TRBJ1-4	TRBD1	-	CASSPPGTGTEKLFF	TGTGCCAGCAGCCCACCCGGGACAGGTACCGAAAAACTGTTTTTT
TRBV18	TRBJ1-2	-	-	CASSPGGTDYGYTF	TGTGCCAGCTCACCAGGGGGCACGGACTATGGCTACACCTTC
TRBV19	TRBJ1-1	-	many	CASRPGGGAHTEAFF	TGTGCCAGTAGGCCTGGGGGGGGCGCACACACTGAAGCTTTCTTT
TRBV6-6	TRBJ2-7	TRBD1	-	CASRTGQGASEQYF	TGTGCCAGCAGGACGGGACAGGGGGCGTCCGAGCAGTACTTC
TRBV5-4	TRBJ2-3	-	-	CASSLGLVDTQYF	TGTGCCAGCAGCTTGGGCCTAGTTGATACGCAGTATTTT
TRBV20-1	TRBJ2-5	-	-	CSARVAQTQYF	TGCAGTGCTAGAGTGGCTCAGACCCAGTACTTC